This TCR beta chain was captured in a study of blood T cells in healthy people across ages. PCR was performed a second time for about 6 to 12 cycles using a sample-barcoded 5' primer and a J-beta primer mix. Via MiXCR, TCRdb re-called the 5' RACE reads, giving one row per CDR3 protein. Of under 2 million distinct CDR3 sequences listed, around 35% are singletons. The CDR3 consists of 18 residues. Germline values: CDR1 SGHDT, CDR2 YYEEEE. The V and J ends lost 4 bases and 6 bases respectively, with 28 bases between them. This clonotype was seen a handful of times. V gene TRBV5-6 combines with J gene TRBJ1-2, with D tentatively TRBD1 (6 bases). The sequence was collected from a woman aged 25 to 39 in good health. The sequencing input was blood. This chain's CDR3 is CASSPGHSAGARIHGYTF. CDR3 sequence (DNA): TGTGCCAGCAGCCCGGGACACTCCGCGGGGGCGAGGATCCATGGCTACACCTTC.